Presented here are 2 T cell receptor beta chains from one specimen sequenced in a study of blood T cell repertoires in COVID-19. Sequencing used immunoSEQ multiplex PCR; TCRdb keeps in-frame clones, though not all of them. The data contain 150,000 to 200,000 clones, just over 85% of them singletons. Sequencing was done on a sample of peripheral blood. The receptors were gathered from a man between 50 and 59 years old with active or convalescent COVID-19.

The chain is built from TRBV11-2 and TRBJ2-2; 8 nucleotides agree with TRBD1. V lost 3 bases, J lost 0 bases, and 6 bases stayed unmatched. The germline gives CDR1 SGHAT, CDR2 FQNNGV. This CDR3 is 17 amino acids long. The CDR3 DNA follows: TGTGCCAGCAGCTTTACAATGGACAGGGCGAACACCGGGGAGCTGTTTTTT. It translates to CASSFTMDRANTGELFF.

This chain joins TRBV28 and TRBJ1-2; 8 positions agree with TRBD1. The CDR3 runs 16 residues. Germline lookup yields CDR1 MDHEN and CDR2 SYDVKM. After removal of 5 bases from V and 6 bases from J, the junction contained 14 bases not matched to a gene. The CDR3 region has the DNA TGTGCCAGCAGTCCCCGGGTAGGACAGGGACCCAATGGCTACACCTTC. The encoded protein is CASSPRVGQGPNGYTF.